This passage covers 24 T cell receptor beta chains from one sample sequenced in a study of blood T cell repertoires in COVID-19. Sequenced by immunoSEQ multiplex PCR; TCRdb stores in-frame clones only, minus some. This sample has around 140,000 clones, with 70% to 90% found just once. Material for sequencing was peripheral blood. Receptors were obtained from a man in his sixties or seventies with active COVID-19.

V gene TRBV30 combines with J gene TRBJ2-1; D is possibly TRBD1 (8 bases). Per germline, CDR1 GTSNPN and CDR2 SVGIG (reference sequence). With 2 bases removed from V and 6 bases from J, the gap between germline ends came to 17 bases. CDR3 length: 15 residues. DNA of the CDR3: TGTGCCTGGAGTCTCGGACAGGGAGGGCTCAATGAGCAGTTCTTC. Protein sequence: CAWSLGQGGLNEQFF.

The chain joins TRBV29-1 to TRBJ2-7; maybe TRBD2 (5 bases). CDR3 length: 13 amino acids. The germline V and J ends were trimmed by 5 bases and 7 bases, with 18 bases remaining between them. CDR1 and CDR2 from the germline V gene are SQVTM and ANQGSEA. The CDR3 bases are TGCAGCGTTTATCGGGGAGAGTCGGGGGAGCAGTACTTC. Protein sequence: CSVYRGESGEQYF.

The rearrangement links TRBV6-2 or TRBV6-3 to TRBJ1-5, with TRBD1 matching 10 bases. The CDR3 has 15 residues. V shed 6 bases and J 8 bases; nucleotides not matched to a gene: 10. From germline, CDR1 is MNHEY and CDR2 SVGEGT. The CDR3 nucleotides are TGTGCCAGCAGCCCGGCGACAGGGGGCGCGGAGCCCCAGCATTTT. This sequence encodes CASSPATGGAEPQHF.

In its sample, this clone was seen once. The rearrangement joins TRBV2 to TRBJ1-5; maybe TRBD1 (6 bases). V was clipped by 7 bases and J by 0 bases, with 13 bases between them. Germline CDR1 reads SNHLY; CDR2 reads FYNNEI. The CDR3 spans 15 residues. As DNA, the CDR3 is TGTGCCAGCACCCGGGACATGGGTAGCAATCAGCCCCAGCATTTT. Its protein product is CASTRDMGSNQPQHF. Drawing the rest from reference TRBV2 and TRBJ1-5, the complete variable domain is EPEVTQTPSHQVTQMGQEVILRCVPISNHLYFYWYRQILGQKVEFLVSFYNNEISEKSEIFDDQFSVERPDGSNFTLKIRSTKLEDSAMYFCASTRDMGSNQPQHFGDGTRLSIL.

The CDR3: CASSLVPEIEAFF. The CDR3 region has the DNA TGCGCCAGCAGCTTGGTCCCGGAGATTGAAGCTTTCTTT. The rearrangement uses TRBV5-1 and TRBJ1-1; no definite D call. Trimming shortened V by 0 bases and J by 7 bases, and 10 bases separated the two germline ends. Germline loops: CDR1 SGHRS, CDR2 YFSETQ. The CDR3 sequence is 13 residues long.

The rearrangement links TRBV27 to TRBJ1-1, with 8 nucleotides matching TRBD1. Germline trimming cut 4 bases from V and 1 base from J; bases unmatched to any gene: 5. The V gene's germline CDR1 is MNHEY and CDR2 SMNVEV (reference sequence). The CDR3 length is 15 residues. CDR3 in DNA: TGTGCCAGCAGTTCCTACAGGGGGAAGAACACTGAAGCTTTCTTT. It translates to CASSSYRGKNTEAFF.

The chain is built from TRBV24-1 and TRBJ2-1, with D possibly TRBD1 on 5 matching bases. Germline values: CDR1 KGHDR, CDR2 SFDVKD. The V end lost 5 bases, the J end lost 0 bases, and 13 bases lay between the germline ends. This CDR3 has 16 amino acids. This CDR3 is CATSGETGASYNEQFF. CDR3 nucleotides: TGTGCCACCAGTGGGGAAACAGGTGCCTCCTACAATGAGCAGTTCTTC.

The rearrangement links TRBV5-6 to TRBJ1-1; 7 bases match TRBD1. This CDR3 is built from 16 residues. The ends lost 0 bases at V and 3 bases at J; junction bases unmatched: 8. Germline V gives CDR1 SGHDT, CDR2 YYEEEE. The CDR3 coding sequence is TGTGCCAGCAGCTTGGGACAGGGTGTTTCCCACACTGAAGCTTTCTTT. Residues: CASSLGQGVSHTEAFF.

The CDR3 loop reads CASSRQGVATNEKLFF. The CDR3 region has the DNA TGTGCCAGCAGCCGACAGGGCGTTGCAACTAATGAAAAACTGTTTTTT. The rearrangement links TRBV5-4 to TRBJ1-4, with TRBD1 matching 7 bases. The V gene's germline CDR1 is SGHNT and CDR2 YYREEE (reference sequence). The CDR3 spans 16 residues. The V segment lost 4 bases and the J segment 0 bases; nucleotides outside the gene matches: 6.

This clone was seen a handful of times. The CDR3 here is CASSSGQGVGYEQYF. DNA for the CDR3: TGCGCCAGCAGCTCCGGACAGGGTGTAGGCTACGAGCAGTACTTC. V usage is TRBV5-1 and J usage is TRBJ2-7; TRBD1 matches at 8 bases. CDR1 is SGHRS and CDR2 is YFSETQ in the germline V gene. The trim removed 3 bases at V and 3 bases at J, leaving 8 bases unmatched. CDR3 length: 15 residues. Full variable domain (rest looked up from reference TRBV5-1 and TRBJ2-7): KAGVTQTPRYLIKTRGQQVTLSCSPISGHRSVSWYQQTPGQGLQFLFEYFSETQRNKGNFPGRFSGRQFSNSRSEMNVSTLELGDSALYLCASSSGQGVGYEQYFGPGTRLTVT.

The chain couples TRBV3-1 (or the pseudogene TRBV3-2) to TRBJ2-7; 7 bases align to TRBD1. Germline V gene lookup returns CDR1 LGHDT and CDR2 YNNKEL (reference sequence). The ends lost 3 bases at V and 5 bases at J; junction bases unmatched: 7. The CDR3 has 14 residues. In nucleotides, the CDR3 is TGTGCCAGCAGCCATTCCGCAGGGGGAGACGAGCAGTACTTC. The encoded protein is CASSHSAGGDEQYF.

This chain connects TRBV9 to TRBJ1-3, with 10 bases that match TRBD1. The CDR3 is 16 residues long. CDR1 SGDLS and CDR2 YYNGEE come from the germline V gene. The V and J ends lost 0 bases and 4 bases, in that order; junction bases with no gene match: 4. The CDR3 sequence: CASSVGRTGGGNTIYF. The CDR3 region has the DNA TGTGCCAGCAGCGTAGGGAGGACAGGGGGAGGAAACACCATATATTTT.

The chain recombines TRBV6-5 with TRBJ2-7; 9 nucleotides match TRBD1. The CDR3 is made up of 14 amino acids. Trimming removed 7 bases from V and 9 bases from J; junction bases left unmatched: 13. Germline V gene lookup returns CDR1 MNHEY and CDR2 SVGAGI. CDR3 in amino acids: CASNHRDRADGQYF. The CDR3 DNA reads as TGTGCCAGCAACCACCGGGACAGGGCGGACGGGCAGTACTTC.

The chain couples TRBV27 to TRBJ1-2; TRBD1 might be the D (5 bases). Trimming stripped 3 bases from V and 7 bases from J, with 18 bases between. The germline V gene has CDR1 MNHEY and CDR2 SMNVEV (reference sequence). The CDR3 runs 15 residues. This CDR3 reads CASSLVGKNRLGYTF. The CDR3 DNA reads TGTGCCAGCAGTTTGGTGGGGAAAAACAGGCTTGGCTACACCTTC.

The rearrangement uses TRBV7-2 and TRBJ2-7; tentative D call: TRBD1 (6 bases). CDR3 length: 16 residues. The ends were cut back, 2 bases at V and 1 base at J, with 15 bases in the middle. CDR1 and CDR2 (germline): SGHTA, FQGNSA. The CDR3 loop reads CASSLMGALVSYEQYF. The CDR3, as DNA: TGTGCCAGCAGCTTAATGGGGGCACTAGTATCCTACGAGCAGTACTTC.

This clone appeared a single time. The CDR3 here is CASSYGETQYF. Here the CDR3 DNA reads TGTGCCAGCTCATACGGAGAGACCCAGTACTTC. The rearrangement joins TRBV28 to TRBJ2-5; no firm D call. This CDR3 is 11 amino acids long. The germline gives CDR1 MDHEN, CDR2 SYDVKM. V was shortened by 8 bases and J by 4 bases, with 8 bases between the two germline ends.

The chain employs TRBV28 and TRBJ1-5; 7 nucleotides align to TRBD1. From germline, CDR1 is MDHEN and CDR2 SYDVKM. The CDR3 is made up of 17 amino acids. J was trimmed by 0 bases and V by 0 bases; bases with no gene match: 5. CDR3 DNA: TGTGCCAGCAGTTTATGGGGACAGATTTATAGCAATCAGCCCCAGCATTTT. Translating gives CASSLWGQIYSNQPQHF.

The chain uses TRBV6-6 and TRBJ1-5, with D maybe TRBD1 (5 bases). This CDR3 has 16 residues. Trimming pared 7 bases from V and 1 base from J, leaving 17 bases between. Looked up from germline, CDR1 is MNHNY and CDR2 is SVGAGI (reference sequence). This CDR3 is CASTEGRGTSNQPQHF. In nucleotides, the CDR3 is TGTGCCAGCACCGAAGGTCGGGGGACGAGCAATCAGCCCCAGCATTTT.

This chain links TRBV28 with TRBJ2-1; 8 bases align to TRBD2. Per the germline V gene, CDR1 is MDHEN and CDR2 is SYDVKM. With V trimmed by 6 bases and J by 3 bases, 4 bases remained unmatched. The CDR3 contains 14 residues. Here the CDR3 reads CASSLAGNYNEQFF. The CDR3 nucleotides read TGTGCCAGCAGCTTAGCGGGAAACTACAATGAGCAGTTCTTC.

The chain combines TRBV7-9 with TRBJ2-1, with a possible D match to TRBD2 (6 bases). V was clipped by 4 bases and J by 5 bases, with 21 bases between them. There are 17 residues in the CDR3. Germline V gene data show CDR1 as SEHNR and CDR2 as FQNEAQ (reference sequence). The DNA of the CDR3 is TGTGCCAGCAGCTCCAGAGGGACCGGGACGGGAGACAATGAGCAGTTCTTC. This translates into CASSSRGTGTGDNEQFF.

With regard to this clone: The sample has other DNA sequences that encode this CDR3 too. CDR3 sequence (DNA): TGTGCCAGCAGTCTGTCAGGGTTAGGGACAGATACGCAGTATTTT. Its translation: CASSLSGLGTDTQYF. This chain connects TRBV28 to TRBJ2-3, with TRBD1 as a possible D gene (5 bases). Germline CDR1 and CDR2: MDHEN and SYDVKM. CDR3 length: 15 amino acids. V was shortened by 5 bases and J by 3 bases, with 15 bases between the two germline ends.

The rearrangement uses TRBV5-1 and TRBJ1-4, with 10 bases lining up with TRBD1. The CDR3 is 15 residues long. V dropped 0 bases and J dropped 5; count of bases not matched to a gene: 1. CDR1 SGHRS and CDR2 YFSETQ come from the germline V gene. The CDR3 region has the DNA TGCGCCAGCAGCTTGGAGGGACAGGGGAATGAAAAACTGTTTTTT. This gives the protein CASSLEGQGNEKLFF.

V and J are TRBV5-1 and TRBJ1-4; 7 bases map to TRBD1. This CDR3 has 15 residues. V dropped 7 bases and J dropped 0; count of bases not matched to a gene: 6. Germline V gene lookup returns CDR1 SGHRS and CDR2 YFSETQ. The chain's CDR3 is CASQPGGATNEKLFF. As DNA, the CDR3 is TGCGCCAGCCAACCAGGGGGAGCAACTAATGAAAAACTGTTTTTT.

V is TRBV11-2 and J is TRBJ2-7; weak D call: TRBD1 (5 bases). Per the germline V gene, CDR1 is SGHAT and CDR2 is FQNNGV. V was trimmed by 0 bases and J by 0 bases, leaving 15 bases between them. There are 17 residues in the CDR3. Here the CDR3 DNA reads TGTGCCAGCAGCTTAGAGGGGCGCGGTTGGAGCTCCTACGAGCAGTACTTC. This translates into CASSLEGRGWSSYEQYF.